Each of the 12 T cell receptor beta chains below was sequenced from the same sample in a study of blood T cell repertoires in COVID-19. Assay used: immunoSEQ multiplex PCR; TCRdb lists only in-frame clones, some missing. This sample has over 200,000 clones, with approximately 84% found just once. Sequenced: PBMCs or T cells enriched from blood (not recorded which). These receptors were obtained from a man between 18 and 29 years old who had recovered from COVID-19.

V is TRBV2 and J is TRBJ1-1; TRBD1 matches 7 bases. J lost 11 bases, V lost 5 bases, and 11 bases had no gene match. The CDR3 extends over 13 amino acids. Germline V lookup: CDR1 SNHLY, CDR2 FYNNEI. DNA of the CDR3: TGTGCCAGCAGTCCAGGCAGGGGGTCGATCGCTTTCTTT. Its translation is CASSPGRGSIAFF.

The chain employs TRBV4-1 and TRBJ2-7; D not resolved. Per germline, CDR1 MGHRA and CDR2 YSYEKL. V lost 0 bases to trimming and J lost 0 bases, with 12 bases between them. The CDR3 is 16 residues long. Here the CDR3 reads CASSQDHAESSYEQYF. The CDR3 DNA is TGCGCCAGCAGCCAAGATCACGCGGAGAGCTCCTACGAGCAGTACTTC.

This sequence joins TRBV7-9 and TRBJ2-7; D is possibly TRBD1 (5 bases). The germline CDR1 and CDR2 sequences are SEHNR and FQNEAQ (reference sequence). The CDR3 has 15 residues. The V and J ends lost 1 base and 5 bases respectively, with 15 bases between them. CDR3 region: CASSLVAGLGHEQYF. CDR3 sequence (DNA): TGTGCCAGCAGCTTAGTTGCAGGGCTCGGGCACGAGCAGTACTTC.

The chain carries TRBV19 and TRBJ1-5; 10 nucleotides agree with TRBD1. This CDR3 region has 12 residues. The germline V gene encodes CDR1 LNHDA and CDR2 SQIVND (reference sequence). The V segment lost 10 bases and the J segment 5 bases; nucleotides outside the gene matches: 2. CDR3 residues: CAIGTGDQPQHF. CDR3 bases: TGTGCCATCGGGACAGGGGATCAGCCCCAGCATTTT.

The J gene is TRBJ2-6, the V gene TRBV6-5; maybe TRBD1 (5 bases). V was shortened by 7 bases and J by 0 bases, with 10 bases between the two germline ends. This CDR3 contains 15 residues. Germline V gene lookup returns CDR1 MNHEY and CDR2 SVGAGI. The CDR3 protein is CASTQGVSGANVLTF. Written as DNA, the CDR3 is TGTGCCAGCACCCAGGGTGTCTCTGGGGCCAACGTCCTGACTTTC.

This clone was detected once. The chain couples TRBV19 to TRBJ2-1, with D possibly being TRBD1 (6 bases). Per germline, CDR1 LNHDA and CDR2 SQIVND (reference sequence). This CDR3 is 15 amino acids long. Trimming cost V 5 bases and J 10 bases, with 21 bases left between them. CDR3 sequence (DNA): TGTGCCAGTAGTCTAACCGGGACAAGGCCCCAAGAGCAGTTCTTC. Its protein is CASSLTGTRPQEQFF. The full variable domain, in which reference TRBV19 and TRBJ2-1 provide the parts outside the CDR3, is DGGITQSPKYLFRKEGQNVTLSCEQNLNHDAMYWYRQDPGQGLRLIYYSQIVNDFQKGDIAEGYSVSREKKESFPLTVTSAQKNPTAFYLCASSLTGTRPQEQFFGPGTRLTVL.

J is TRBJ1-2 and V is TRBV5-4; unclear D gene. V lost 0 bases and J 8 bases, leaving 14 bases between the germline ends. CDR3 size: 14 residues. The germline V gene has CDR1 SGHNT and CDR2 YYREEE (reference sequence). For the CDR3, the DNA is TGTGCCAGCAGCTTGGCCGTCAGAACGTCCGGCTACACCTTC. Its translation: CASSLAVRTSGYTF.

The J gene is TRBJ2-2, the V gene TRBV29-1; 7 bases match TRBD2. Germline trimming cut 7 bases from V and 7 bases from J; bases unmatched to any gene: 6. The CDR3 has 12 residues. Germline CDR1 is SQVTM and CDR2 is ANQGSEA. The CDR3 DNA reads as TGCAGCGCTGCGGGAGATCTCGGGGAGCTGTTTTTT. It yields the protein CSAAGDLGELFF.

This rearrangement joins TRBV6-6 to TRBJ1-1, with D tentatively TRBD1 (5 bases). The CDR3 loop spans 14 amino acids. Trimming took off 8 bases at V and 2 bases at J, with 15 bases between the two ends. Germline loops: CDR1 MNHNY, CDR2 SVGAGI (reference sequence). The CDR3 DNA sequence: TGTGCCAGCGAAAATGGGCAGGGTAACACTGAAGCTTTCTTT. Translating it yields CASENGQGNTEAFF.

V and J are TRBV28 and TRBJ2-3; no reliable D call. Germline V CDR1 and CDR2: MDHEN, SYDVKM. V lost 6 bases to trimming and J lost 3 bases, with 10 bases between them. There are 13 residues in the CDR3. The CDR3 DNA reads TGTGCCAGCAGCAACACCGGGACAGATACGCAGTATTTT. This gives the protein CASSNTGTDTQYF. The full variable domain, with the rest looked up from reference TRBV28 and TRBJ2-3, is DVKVTQSSRYLVKRTGEKVFLECVQDMDHENMFWYRQDPGLGLRLIYFSYDVKMKEKGDIPEGYSVSREKKERFSLILESASTNQTSMYLCASSNTGTDTQYFGPGTRLTVL.

The chain links TRBV15 to TRBJ2-1, with TRBD2 matching 11 bases. The V gene's germline CDR1 is LNHNV and CDR2 YYDKDF (reference sequence). The CDR3 has 18 amino acids. Trimming cost V 4 bases and J 5 bases; bases outside gene matches: 13. The CDR3 reads CATSILAGGLPENNEQFF. As DNA, the CDR3 is TGTGCCACCAGCATCCTAGCGGGAGGCCTACCCGAAAACAATGAGCAGTTCTTC. The entire variable domain, with the rest obtained from reference TRBV15 and TRBJ2-1, is as follows: DAMVIQNPRYQVTQFGKPVTLSCSQTLNHNVMYWYQQKSSQAPKLLFHYYDKDFNNEADTPDNFQSRRPNTSFCFLDIRSPGLGDTAMYLCATSILAGGLPENNEQFFGPGTRLTVL.

The V and J genes are TRBV18 and TRBJ2-3; perhaps TRBD2 as D (5 bases). The V and J ends lost 3 bases and 0 bases respectively, with 13 bases between them. This CDR3 spans 16 amino acids. Germline lookup yields CDR1 KGHSH and CDR2 LQKENI. CDR3 bases: TGTGCCAGCTCACCTCGGGGTAGCGCTAGCACAGATACGCAGTATTTT. Protein sequence: CASSPRGSASTDTQYF.